The 9 T cell receptor beta chains presented below share a single source sample, sequenced in a study of T cells after yellow fever vaccination. TCRdb used MiXCR to reprocess the 5' RACE reads, holding one entry per CDR3 protein. The sample has around 600,000 distinct CDR3 sequences; 9% to 15% are singletons. The sequences come from PBMCs, collected on the day of the yellow fever booster vaccination. These receptors came from a man aged 25-45 years who received the YFV17D yellow fever vaccine.

This clonotype was observed a few times. The chain couples TRBV29-1 to TRBJ2-5; D gene ambiguous. This CDR3 has 13 residues. Germline-derived CDR1 and CDR2 are SQVTM and ANQGSEA. The V gene lost 6 bases and the J gene lost 5 bases, with 16 bases spanning the gap. The CDR3 DNA sequence: TGCAGCGTCCGCGTATTGGAACGGGAGACCCAGTACTTC. Translation: CSVRVLERETQYF.

In this sample, this clonotype turned up a few times. The chain has TRBV12-3 or TRBV12-4 and TRBJ2-2; no reliable D call. The CDR3 is 14 residues long. The ends were cut back, 3 bases at V and 6 bases at J, with 11 bases in the middle. This CDR3 reads CASSLGETAGELFF. In DNA form, the CDR3 reads TGTGCCAGCAGTTTGGGCGAGACGGCCGGGGAGCTGTTTTTT.

This chain uses TRBV25-1 with TRBJ2-3; perhaps TRBD1 as D (5 bases). The CDR3 length is 16 residues. The germline V and J ends were trimmed by 1 base and 3 bases, with 14 bases remaining between them. Looked up from germline, CDR1 is MGHDK and CDR2 is SYGVNS. The CDR3 protein is CASSESGRAITDTQYF. As DNA, the CDR3 is TGTGCCAGCAGTGAATCTGGCAGGGCTATAACAGATACGCAGTATTTT.

This clonotype came up a few times. J is TRBJ2-7 and V is TRBV7-2; 11 bases map to TRBD2. Germline CDR1 reads SGHTA; CDR2 reads FQGNSA. The CDR3 is made up of 15 amino acids. J was trimmed by 2 bases and V by 5 bases; bases with no gene match: 5. The CDR3 region is CASSMTSGATYEQYF. DNA of the CDR3: TGTGCCAGCAGCATGACTAGCGGGGCAACCTACGAGCAGTACTTC. Supplemented by reference TRBV7-2 and TRBJ2-7, the full variable domain reads GAGVSQSPSNKVTEKGKDVELRCDPISGHTALYWYRQSLGQGLEFLIYFQGNSAPDKSGLPSDRFSAERTGGSVSTLTIQRTQQEDSAVYLCASSMTSGATYEQYFGPGTRLTVT.

This clonotype has just a few counts. The rearrangement uses TRBV18 and TRBJ1-5; TRBD1 is a possible D gene (5 bases). The CDR3 has 15 residues. Germline-derived CDR1 and CDR2 are KGHSH and LQKENI. Trimming shortened V by 3 bases and J by 6 bases, and 15 bases separated the two germline ends. CDR3 amino acids: CASSPSAGPGQPQHF. The CDR3 region has the DNA TGTGCCAGCTCACCCTCAGCGGGGCCTGGTCAGCCCCAGCATTTT.

This clonotype has a handful of counts. In nucleotides, the CDR3 is TGTGCCAGCAGCTTATGGGGTTCAGGGTTGGATTCACCCCTCCACTTT. It codes for CASSLWGSGLDSPLHF. The chain employs TRBV7-2 and TRBJ1-6; perhaps TRBD1 as D (5 bases). The CDR3 is made up of 16 amino acids. Per germline, CDR1 SGHTA and CDR2 FQGNSA. V was pared by 2 bases and J by 8 bases, with 16 bases between.

The chain uses TRBV5-4 and TRBJ2-7, with TRBD2 matching over 8 bases. The V gene end was trimmed by 0 bases and the J gene end by 3 bases; junction bases not matched to a gene: 5. Germline V lookup: CDR1 SGHNT, CDR2 YYREEE (reference sequence). The CDR3 has 15 residues. CDR3 sequence (DNA): TGTGCCAGCAGCTTGGATCGAGCGGGAGTCTACGAGCAGTACTTC. This translates into CASSLDRAGVYEQYF.

This clonotype was seen more than once but under ten times. The V gene is TRBV29-1, the J gene TRBJ2-3; TRBD1 is a possible D gene (5 bases). V dropped 3 bases and J dropped 2 bases, with 6 bases sitting between them. This CDR3 comprises 12 residues. Germline lookup yields CDR1 SQVTM and CDR2 ANQGSEA. Here the CDR3 DNA reads TGCAGCGTTGAGGGGCCCACAGATACGCAGTATTTT. Translated, it gives CSVEGPTDTQYF.

This clonotype was observed a handful of times. This chain joins TRBV29-1 and TRBJ2-1; D is possibly TRBD2 (5 bases). Germline V gene data show CDR1 as SQVTM and CDR2 as ANQGSEA. V gave up 4 bases and J gave up 6 bases, with 19 bases separating them. CDR3 size: 15 residues. The CDR3 sequence is CSVAPWENDFNEQFF. CDR3 in DNA: TGCAGCGTTGCCCCCTGGGAGAACGACTTCAATGAGCAGTTCTTC.